The clone carrying this T cell receptor beta chain was seen repeatedly, ten times or more. Its target is not known. The source of the sample is a study of identical twins. Study findings and constraints: Insertion counts were lower in abundant cord blood beta clonotypes, a trend that memory repertoires did not show. Models underestimated out-of-frame TCR alpha sharing in monozygotic twins. Out-of-frame beta chain sequences displayed weaker excess sharing between twins.

The junction had 7 bases not matched to a gene; V was cut back by 7 bases and J by 4 bases. Looked up from germline, CDR1 is SGHRS and CDR2 is YFSETQ. The CDR3 contains 15 residues. Using its own MiXCR run on the 5' RACE reads, TCRdb lists one record per CDR3 protein. The sample records about 890,000 distinct CDR3 sequences, around an eighth being singletons. These data were likewise used in another study, on yellow fever vaccine responses in identical twins.

This sequence was found in a woman younger than 35 in good health. The J gene is TRBJ2-2, the V gene TRBV5-1; 10 bases map to TRBD1. The sequencing sample was made of PBMCs. The CDR3 DNA sequence: TGCGCCAGCCAGCAAGGGACAGGGGTCACCGGGGAGCTGTTTTTT. Translation gives CASQQGTGVTGELFF. Based on the CDR3 plus reference TRBV5-1 and TRBJ2-2, the full variable domain is KAGVTQTPRYLIKTRGQQVTLSCSPISGHRSVSWYQQTPGQGLQFLFEYFSETQRNKGNFPGRFSGRQFSNSRSEMNVSTLELGDSALYLCASQQGTGVTGELFFGEGSRLTVL.